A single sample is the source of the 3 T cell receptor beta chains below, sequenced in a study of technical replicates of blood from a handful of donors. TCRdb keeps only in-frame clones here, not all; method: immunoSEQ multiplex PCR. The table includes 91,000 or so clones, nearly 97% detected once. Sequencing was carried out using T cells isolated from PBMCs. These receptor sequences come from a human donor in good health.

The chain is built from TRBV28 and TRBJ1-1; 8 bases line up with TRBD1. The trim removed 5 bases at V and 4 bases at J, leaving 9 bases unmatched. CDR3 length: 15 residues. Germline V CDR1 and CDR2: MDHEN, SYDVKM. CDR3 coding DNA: TGTGCCAGCAGTCCAAGTCAGGGGGCAAGCACTGAAGCTTTCTTT. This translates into CASSPSQGASTEAFF.

The DNA for the CDR3 is TGTGCCAGCAGCTCCGACAGGGGGCTGGCCTACGAGCAGTACTTC. Amino acids: CASSSDRGLAYEQYF. The chain couples TRBV7-9 to TRBJ2-7; 10 positions agree with TRBD1. The germline CDR1 and CDR2 sequences are SEHNR and FQNEAQ (reference sequence). Germline trimming cut 4 bases from V and 2 bases from J; bases unmatched to any gene: 5. The CDR3 has 15 residues. The whole variable domain, remainder taken from reference TRBV7-9 and TRBJ2-7, is DTGVSQNPRHKITKRGQNVTFRCDPISEHNRLYWYRQTLGQGPEFLTYFQNEAQLEKSRLLSDRFSAERPKGSFSTLEIQRTEQGDSAMYLCASSSDRGLAYEQYFGPGTRLTVT.

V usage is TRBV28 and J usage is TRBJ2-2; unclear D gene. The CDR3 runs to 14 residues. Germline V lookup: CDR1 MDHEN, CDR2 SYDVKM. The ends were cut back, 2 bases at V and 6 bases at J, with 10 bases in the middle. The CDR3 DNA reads TGTGCCAGCAGTTTAGCTATCGAGGCCGGGGAGCTGTTTTTT. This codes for CASSLAIEAGELFF.